Listed here are 8 T cell receptor beta chains from one sample, sequenced in a study of PD-L1 blockade in urothelial cancer. The time point was: peripheral blood 6 weeks after treatment start. The data were produced by immunoSEQ multiplex PCR, yet TCRdb's version contains in-frame clones alone and is incomplete. The sample carries 40,000 to 50,000 clones, approximately 83% recorded once. The input for sequencing was PBMCs, taken around atezolizumab (anti-PD-L1) treatment. The receptors were sampled from a man aged 60 to 69 with urothelial cancer.

The chain recombines TRBV6-1 with TRBJ1-4; D remains unclear. The length of the CDR3 is 18 residues. V was trimmed by 2 bases and J by 0 bases, leaving 16 bases between them. Germline V gene data show CDR1 as MNHNS and CDR2 as SASEGT. CDR3 coding DNA: TGTGCCAGCAGTGAAAGCATCCATACAGTTCCAACTAATGAAAAACTGTTTTTT. Protein: CASSESIHTVPTNEKLFF.

The chain carries TRBV15 and TRBJ2-3; TRBD2 agrees at 10 bases. The CDR3 length is 16 residues. After removal of 5 bases from V and 2 bases from J, the junction contained 7 bases not matched to a gene. Germline-derived CDR1 and CDR2 are LNHNV and YYDKDF (reference sequence). Here the CDR3 reads CATSPTGLADTDTQYF. The CDR3, as DNA: TGTGCCACCAGCCCGACTGGACTAGCGGACACAGATACGCAGTATTTT.

The chain's CDR3 is CASSFSGGAYEQYF. CDR3 coding DNA: TGTGCCAGCAGCTTTAGCGGGGGGGCTTACGAGCAGTACTTC. The chain carries TRBV7-2 and TRBJ2-7, with 11 bases fitting TRBD2. The germline V gene encodes CDR1 SGHTA and CDR2 FQGNSA. The CDR3 sequence is 14 residues long. V trimming: 3 bases; J trimming: 4 bases; junction bases outside the gene matches: 2.

This chain links TRBV13 with TRBJ2-7; TRBD1 matches 9 bases. The CDR3 totals 15 residues. Trimming cost V 0 bases and J 3 bases; bases outside gene matches: 3. Germline values: CDR1 PRHDT, CDR2 FYEKMQ (reference sequence). CDR3: CASSLGTGGIYEQYF. The CDR3, as DNA: TGTGCCAGCAGCTTAGGGACAGGGGGAATCTACGAGCAGTACTTC.

V and J are TRBV2 and TRBJ2-3, with D hard to call. Germline loops: CDR1 SNHLY, CDR2 FYNNEI. The V end lost 3 bases, the J end lost 6 bases, and 7 bases lay between the germline ends. CDR3 length: 12 residues. In DNA, the CDR3 is TGTGCCAGCAGTGATCACTCCGATACGCAGTATTTT. This translates into CASSDHSDTQYF.

The chain has TRBV28 and TRBJ1-1, with D possibly matching TRBD1 (5 bases). CDR1 MDHEN and CDR2 SYDVKM come from the germline V gene. The V end was cut by 8 bases, the J end by 2 bases, with 12 bases between. The CDR3 extends over 13 amino acids. CDR3 coding DNA: TGTGCCAGCGGATCCGGGACTAACACTGAAGCTTTCTTT. It is translated as CASGSGTNTEAFF.

The chain couples TRBV27 to TRBJ2-1, with D perhaps matching TRBD2 (5 bases). The CDR3 totals 15 residues. V lost 8 bases, J lost 1 base, and 15 bases lay in between. The V gene's germline CDR1 is MNHEY and CDR2 SMNVEV (reference sequence). This CDR3 reads CASRITRGSYNEQFF. In nucleotides, the CDR3 is TGTGCCAGCCGCATCACTAGAGGGTCCTACAATGAGCAGTTCTTC.

The chain carries TRBV5-6 and TRBJ1-2, with TRBD1 as a possible D gene (6 bases). Per the germline V gene, CDR1 is SGHDT and CDR2 is YYEEEE. CDR3 length: 15 residues. V was trimmed by 4 bases and J by 8 bases, leaving 21 bases between them. CDR3 region: CASSGNRDLSWGYTF. The CDR3 DNA follows: TGTGCCAGCAGCGGGAACAGGGACCTGAGCTGGGGCTACACCTTC.